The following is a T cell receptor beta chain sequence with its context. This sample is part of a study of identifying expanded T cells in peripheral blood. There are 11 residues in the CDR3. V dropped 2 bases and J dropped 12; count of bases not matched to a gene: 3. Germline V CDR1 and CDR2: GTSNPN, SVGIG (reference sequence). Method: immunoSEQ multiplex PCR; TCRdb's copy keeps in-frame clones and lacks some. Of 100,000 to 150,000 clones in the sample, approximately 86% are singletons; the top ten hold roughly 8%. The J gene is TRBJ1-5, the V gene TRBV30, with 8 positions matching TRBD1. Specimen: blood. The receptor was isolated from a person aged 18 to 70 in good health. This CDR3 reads CAWSRQGIQHF. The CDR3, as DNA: TGTGCCTGGAGTCGACAGGGGATCCAGCATTTT.